The 9 T cell receptor beta chains below come from one sample, sequenced in a study of monozygotic twins with inflammatory bowel disease. TCRdb re-called the 5' RACE reads and gives one entry per CDR3 protein, without DNA. This repertoire includes about 440,000 distinct CDR3 sequences. The sequenced sample was blood. Source of these receptors: a human donor with ulcerative colitis or Crohn's disease, or a healthy co-twin of an affected twin (not recorded which).

The chain combines TRBV11-1 with TRBJ2-1; TCRdb returns TRBD2, unconfirmable since there is no DNA. The germline V gene encodes CDR1 SGHAT and CDR2 FQDESV (reference sequence). This CDR3 contains 18 residues. CDR3 loop: CASSLGGGLGGLWNEQFF.

The chain links TRBV5-6 to TRBJ2-2. The germline gives CDR1 SGHDT, CDR2 YYEEEE. The CDR3 extends over 15 amino acids. CDR3 loop: CASSKGFWNTGELFF.

The chain joins TRBV2 to TRBJ2-5; the TCRdb call, TRBD2, lacks DNA for checking. Germline V gene data show CDR1 as SNHLY and CDR2 as FYNNEI. This CDR3 has 14 residues. CDR3 loop: CASRRAENQETQYF.

The V and J genes are TRBV7-2 and TRBJ2-2; absent DNA, TCRdb's TRBD1 call cannot be checked. Germline V lookup: CDR1 SGHTA, CDR2 FQGNSA. The CDR3 totals 16 residues. The CDR3 sequence is CASTILGAPNTGELFF.

This rearrangement joins TRBV12-3 or TRBV12-4 to TRBJ1-2; TCRdb's D call of TRBD1 is untestable without DNA. This CDR3 comprises 13 residues. CDR3: CASSPPGGYGYTF.

The chain combines TRBV7-7 with TRBJ2-3; TCRdb's assignment of TRBD2 cannot be checked, as there is no DNA. The germline V gene encodes CDR1 SSHAT and CDR2 FNYEAQ (reference sequence). The CDR3 loop spans 16 amino acids. CDR3 sequence reads: CASSLGSGGPSDTQYF.

This chain's CDR3 is CASQEGEIQYF. This chain connects TRBV19 to TRBJ2-4; without DNA, the TCRdb call of TRBD1 cannot be checked. CDR1 and CDR2 (germline): LNHDA, SQIVND (reference sequence). The CDR3 sequence is 11 residues long. Full variable domain (rest looked up from reference TRBV19 and TRBJ2-4): DGGITQSPKYLFRKEGQNVTLSCEQNLNHDAMYWYRQDPGQGLRLIYYSQIVNDFQKGDIAEGYSVSREKKESFPLTVTSAQKNPTAFYLCASQEGEIQYFGAGTRLSVL.

The chain employs TRBV7-2 and TRBJ2-2. CDR3 length: 14 residues. From germline, CDR1 is SGHTA and CDR2 FQGNSA. CDR3 amino acids: CASSLLVTTGELFF.

The chain uses TRBV3-1 and TRBJ2-4; absent DNA, TCRdb's TRBD1 call cannot be checked. The germline gives CDR1 LGHDT, CDR2 YNNKEL (reference sequence). The CDR3 contains 15 residues. CDR3 in amino acids: CASSRTGGLENIQYF.